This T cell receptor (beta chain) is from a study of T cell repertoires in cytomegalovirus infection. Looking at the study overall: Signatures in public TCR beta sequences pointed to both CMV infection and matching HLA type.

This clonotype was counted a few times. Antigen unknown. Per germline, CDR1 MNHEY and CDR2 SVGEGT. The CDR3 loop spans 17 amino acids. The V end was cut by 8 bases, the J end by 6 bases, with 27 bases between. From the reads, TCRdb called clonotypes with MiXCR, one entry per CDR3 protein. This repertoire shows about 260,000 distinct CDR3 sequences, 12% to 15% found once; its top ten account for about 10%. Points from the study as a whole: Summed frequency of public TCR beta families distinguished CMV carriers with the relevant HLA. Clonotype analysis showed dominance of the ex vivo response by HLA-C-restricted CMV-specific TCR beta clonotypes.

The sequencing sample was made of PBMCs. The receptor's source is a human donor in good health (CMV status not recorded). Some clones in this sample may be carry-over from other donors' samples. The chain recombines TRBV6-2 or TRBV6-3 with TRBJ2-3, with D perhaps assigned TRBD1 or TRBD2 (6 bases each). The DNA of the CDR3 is TGTGCCAGCGCTCCTCGTATGGGGGGCCGCCGTTTGGATACGCAGTATTTT. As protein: CASAPRMGGRRLDTQYF.